This entry lists 7 T cell receptor beta chains sequenced from one sample in a study of T cell responses to AZD1222 COVID-19 vaccine. Generated by immunoSEQ multiplex PCR, the TCRdb table keeps only in-frame clones and is missing some. The table has 30,000 to 35,000 clones, 80% to 90% seen once. This material consisted of peripheral blood, taken 28 days after the second AZD1222 dose. The receptors derive from an adult who received the AZD1222 COVID-19 vaccine.

The chain has TRBV28 and TRBJ2-3; 8 positions agree with TRBD2. CDR1 MDHEN and CDR2 SYDVKM come from the germline V gene. The trim removed 2 bases at V and 5 bases at J, leaving 3 bases unmatched. There are 14 residues in the CDR3. The CDR3 loop is CASSLAGGRDTQYF. The CDR3 nucleotides read TGTGCCAGCAGTTTAGCGGGGGGACGAGATACGCAGTATTTT.

V is TRBV19 and J is TRBJ2-3; D tentatively reads TRBD1 or TRBD2 (5 bases each). This CDR3 contains 18 residues. Germline V CDR1 and CDR2: LNHDA, SQIVND (reference sequence). V lost 4 bases and J 2 bases, leaving 22 bases between the germline ends. CDR3 DNA sequence: TGTGCCAGTAGTAGGGGGAATGTTGACCGGGCCAACACAGATACGCAGTATTTT. Its protein is CASSRGNVDRANTDTQYF.

The J gene is TRBJ2-7, the V gene TRBV18, with 7 bases aligning to TRBD1. The CDR3 covers 14 residues. Germline CDR1 KGHSH, CDR2 LQKENI. V was clipped by 3 bases and J by 2 bases; unmatched bases: 4. CDR3 loop: CASSPGTDPYEQYF. DNA for the CDR3: TGTGCCAGCTCACCCGGGACAGACCCCTACGAGCAGTACTTC.

The genes are TRBV27 and TRBJ1-4; 9 nucleotides align to TRBD1. J lost 8 bases, V lost 6 bases, and 7 bases had no gene match. The CDR3 sequence is 14 residues long. CDR1 is MNHEY and CDR2 is SMNVEV in the germline V gene (reference sequence). The CDR3 DNA reads TGTGCCAGCAGCCAGGACAGGGGACAGGAAAAACTGTTTTTT. Its translation: CASSQDRGQEKLFF.

CDR3 coding DNA: TGTGCCTGGAGTGGCCACTCAGGGAGACTCTACGAGCAGTACTTC. Its translation is CAWSGHSGRLYEQYF. The V call is TRBV30, the J call TRBJ2-7; TRBD1 or TRBD2 may be the D gene (5 bases each). The CDR3 has 15 residues. The V gene's germline CDR1 is GTSNPN and CDR2 SVGIG (reference sequence). V was cut by 1 base and J by 3 bases, with 16 bases left in between.

J is TRBJ1-2 and V is TRBV10-2; 9 bases map to TRBD1. Trimming took 2 bases from V and 1 from J; bases not matched to a gene: 5. Germline CDR1 and CDR2: WSHSY and SAAADI. The CDR3 sequence is 16 residues long. CDR3 protein: CASSEIGTGINYGYTF. DNA for the CDR3: TGCGCCAGCAGTGAGATCGGGACAGGGATTAACTATGGCTACACCTTC.

The J gene is TRBJ2-7, the V gene TRBV2, with 11 bases fitting TRBD2. J lost 1 base, V lost 5 bases, and 16 bases had no gene match. Germline CDR1 SNHLY, CDR2 FYNNEI. This CDR3 has 19 residues. DNA for the CDR3: TGTGCCAGCAGTTCCCCGGGGCTAGCGGGAGGACGGGAATCCTACGAGCAGTACTTC. It yields the protein CASSSPGLAGGRESYEQYF.